What follows are 30 T cell receptor beta chains derived from one specimen sequenced in a study of blood T cells in healthy people across ages. With a J-beta primer mix and a sample-barcoded 5' primer, a second PCR ran roughly 7 to 11 cycles. TCRdb analysed the 5' RACE reads with MiXCR anew, one entry per CDR3 protein. In the table there are 750,000 to 1,000,000 distinct CDR3 sequences, 29% of which are singletons. Separately, the same data were catalogued under a study of T cells of mothers and their children.

The sequenced material came from blood. All receptors derive from a woman aged 40-49 years in good health.

This clonotype was seen at least ten times. The genes are TRBV7-9 and TRBJ2-7; 7 positions agree with TRBD1. CDR1 and CDR2 (germline): SEHNR, FQNEAQ (reference sequence). The CDR3 spans 15 residues. The V and J ends lost 4 bases and 5 bases, in that order; junction bases with no gene match: 11. The CDR3 protein is CASSSDDREWDEQYF. As DNA, the CDR3 is TGTGCCAGCAGCTCGGACGACAGGGAGTGGGACGAGCAGTACTTC.

The rearrangement links TRBV20-1 to TRBJ1-2; possible D gene TRBD1, 6 bases. V was shortened by 4 bases and J by 4 bases, with 13 bases between the two germline ends. Germline values: CDR1 DFQATT, CDR2 SNEGSKA (reference sequence). CDR3 length: 13 residues. The CDR3: CSAKGDFGYGYTF. CDR3 sequence (DNA): TGCAGTGCTAAGGGGGATTTCGGCTATGGCTACACCTTC.

V gene TRBV5-1 combines with J gene TRBJ2-3; 12 bases agree with TRBD2. Germline V gene lookup returns CDR1 SGHRS and CDR2 YFSETQ. The CDR3 length is 16 residues. With V trimmed by 1 base and J by 3 bases, 3 bases remained unmatched. The CDR3 loop is CASSLSTSGSTDTQYF. Written as DNA, the CDR3 is TGCGCCAGCAGCTTGTCGACTAGCGGGAGTACAGATACGCAGTATTTT.

This rearrangement joins TRBV15 to TRBJ2-2, with 9 bases fitting TRBD2. Germline loops: CDR1 LNHNV, CDR2 YYDKDF (reference sequence). This CDR3 contains 17 residues. The ends lost 3 bases at V and 9 bases at J; junction bases unmatched: 14. CDR3 sequence reads: CATSRGGGDYVRRELFF. The CDR3 DNA follows: TGTGCCACCAGCAGGGGCGGGGGGGACTACGTTAGGCGGGAGCTGTTTTTT.

V is TRBV18 and J is TRBJ2-7; TRBD1 matches 10 bases. This CDR3 is built from 15 residues. The V and J ends lost 5 bases and 0 bases, in that order; junction bases with no gene match: 4. Germline values: CDR1 KGHSH, CDR2 LQKENI. The CDR3 is CASSTGQGLSYEQYF. As DNA, the CDR3 is TGTGCCAGCTCAACGGGACAGGGGCTCTCCTACGAGCAGTACTTC.

The chain recombines TRBV4-2 with TRBJ2-3; the match to TRBD2 covers 9 bases. Germline-derived CDR1 and CDR2 are LGHNA and YNFKEQ. The ends lost 1 base at V and 2 bases at J; junction bases unmatched: 4. This CDR3 region has 16 residues. The CDR3 DNA follows: TGTGCCAGCAGCCAAGCAGCGGGAGGAGCCACAGATACGCAGTATTTT. Its protein product is CASSQAAGGATDTQYF.

With respect to this clonotype: Germline and junction disagree at one end, which may indicate a read error. V usage is TRBV5-5 and J usage is TRBJ2-5; D is perhaps TRBD1 (7 bases). Germline assignment: CDR1 SGHKS and CDR2 YYEKEE (reference sequence). The CDR3 spans 18 residues. The CDR3 here is CVSSLRDPARGRGETQYF. The DNA for the CDR3 is TGTGTCAGCAGCTTGCGCGACCCGGCTAGGGGGCGGGGAGAGACCCAGTACTTC.

This clonotype was counted ten times or more. This chain uses TRBV5-6 with TRBJ2-1, with 10 bases matching TRBD2. Trimming took 4 bases from V and 2 from J; bases not matched to a gene: 3. The V gene's germline CDR1 is SGHDT and CDR2 YYEEEE. The CDR3 loop spans 15 amino acids. The CDR3 DNA reads as TGTGCCAGCAGCGGGGGGACTAGCGCCTACAATGAGCAGTTCTTC. Translating it yields CASSGGTSAYNEQFF.

This clonotype was picked up a small number of times. The rearrangement links TRBV20-1 to TRBJ2-5; no definite D call. The germline V gene has CDR1 DFQATT and CDR2 SNEGSKA (reference sequence). The CDR3 extends over 13 amino acids. Trimming shortened V by 3 bases and J by 5 bases, and 13 bases separated the two germline ends. The CDR3 sequence is CSARERQEETQYF. In nucleotides, the CDR3 is TGCAGTGCTAGGGAAAGACAAGAGGAGACCCAGTACTTC.

This clonotype showed up just a few times. This chain links TRBV10-3 with TRBJ1-2; perhaps TRBD1 as D (6 bases). The V end was cut by 0 bases, the J end by 7 bases, with 18 bases between. The CDR3 covers 16 residues. Germline V gene lookup returns CDR1 ENHRY and CDR2 SYGVKD. Here the CDR3 DNA reads TGTGCCATCAGTGAGTCTCCAGGGGCTCTGGGAGTTGGCTACACCTTC. The encoded protein is CAISESPGALGVGYTF.

This clonotype was observed many times. A read error may explain this, as a much larger clone is one base away. The chain is built from TRBV29-1 and TRBJ2-7, with TRBD2 as a possible D gene (7 bases). Germline V gene sequence: CDR1 SQVTM, CDR2 ANQGSEA. The CDR3 extends over 12 amino acids. Trimming left V 6 bases short and J 6 bases short, with 15 bases between. The CDR3 loop is CSVPGGLSEQYF. CDR3 coding DNA: TGCAGCGTCCCCGGGGGGCTTAGCGAGCAGTACTTC.

The rearrangement links TRBV7-9 to TRBJ2-7; TRBD1 agrees at 7 bases. The end of the DNA aligns better with TRBJ2-5, so the J call may be wrong. The CDR3 is 13 residues long. CDR1 SEHNR and CDR2 FQNEAQ come from the germline V gene (reference sequence). CDR3 amino acids: CASSSTGLETQYF. The CDR3 DNA is TGTGCCAGCAGCTCGACAGGGTTGGAGACCCAGTACTTC.

The chain recombines TRBV7-2 with TRBJ2-5; 7 positions match TRBD2. The CDR3 is 16 amino acids. From germline, CDR1 is SGHTA and CDR2 FQGNSA. The V gene end was trimmed by 1 base and the J gene end by 0 bases; junction bases not matched to a gene: 5. The CDR3 here is CASSLEASGYQETQYF. DNA of the CDR3: TGTGCCAGCAGCTTAGAGGCTAGCGGATACCAAGAGACCCAGTACTTC. Variable domain in full (rest from reference TRBV7-2 and TRBJ2-5): GAGVSQSPSNKVTEKGKDVELRCDPISGHTALYWYRQSLGQGLEFLIYFQGNSAPDKSGLPSDRFSAERTGGSVSTLTIQRTQQEDSAVYLCASSLEASGYQETQYFGPGTRLLVL.

Note on this clonotype: The junction differs from germline at one of its ends, possibly a read error. This chain links TRBV28 with TRBJ1-2; 9 positions agree with TRBD1. Germline V CDR1 and CDR2: MDHEN, SYDVKM. This CDR3 comprises 15 residues. The CDR3 spells CASSLPTTGGNGYIF. CDR3 bases: TGTGCCAGCAGTTTGCCTACTACAGGGGGCAATGGCTACATCTTC.

Many counts were recorded for this clonotype. V usage is TRBV28 and J usage is TRBJ2-3, with 8 bases aligning to TRBD2. The ends lost 2 bases at V and 0 bases at J; junction bases unmatched: 10. The CDR3 contains 18 residues. Germline CDR1 MDHEN, CDR2 SYDVKM. The chain's CDR3 is CASSLNDWRGVSTDTQYF. The CDR3 coding sequence is TGTGCCAGCAGTTTAAATGATTGGCGGGGGGTTAGCACAGATACGCAGTATTTT.

The V and J genes are TRBV4-1 and TRBJ2-1; 10 bases match TRBD2. Germline CDR1 and CDR2: MGHRA and YSYEKL. V dropped 2 bases and J dropped 0; count of bases not matched to a gene: 13. This CDR3 is built from 20 residues. The CDR3 DNA follows: TGCGCCAGCAGCCAATTAAGGACTAGCGGATTTCGAAGCTCCTACAATGAGCAGTTCTTC. This translates into CASSQLRTSGFRSSYNEQFF.

At least ten counts were recorded for this clonotype. The J gene is TRBJ1-5, the V gene TRBV6-5; no reliable D call. The CDR3 spans 15 residues. CDR1 MNHEY and CDR2 SVGAGI come from the germline V gene. V was clipped by 2 bases and J by 3 bases, with 11 bases between them. The CDR3 sequence: CASSYGRGANQPQHF. The CDR3 coding sequence is TGTGCCAGCAGTTACGGCCGGGGAGCCAATCAGCCCCAGCATTTT.

In the case of this clonotype: An end of the junction differs from the germline gene, which may be a read error. This chain links TRBV29-1 with TRBJ2-3; D may match TRBD1 or TRBD2 (5 bases each). The CDR3 sequence is 12 residues long. CDR1 SQVTM and CDR2 ANQGSEA come from the germline V gene. Here the CDR3 DNA reads TGCAACGTTGAAGAGGGGTCATATACGCAGTATTTT. Encoded protein: CNVEEGSYTQYF.

This clonotype was seen only a few times. This chain links TRBV5-1 with TRBJ1-6; 9 bases agree with TRBD1. Germline V gene lookup returns CDR1 SGHRS and CDR2 YFSETQ. The CDR3 is made up of 16 amino acids. Trimming cost V 1 base and J 9 bases; bases outside gene matches: 8. In DNA, the CDR3 is TGCGCCAGCAGCTTGCCCGGGACAGGGAGCGCTTCACCCCTCCACTTT. It translates to CASSLPGTGSASPLHF.

V gene TRBV6-5 combines with J gene TRBJ1-2; no firm D call. V was shortened by 3 bases and J by 2 bases, with 13 bases between the two germline ends. Germline V gene data show CDR1 as MNHEY and CDR2 as SVGAGI. CDR3 length equals 15 residues. CDR3 coding DNA: TGTGCCAGCAGTTATCGGGCAGAGATAAACTATGGCTACACCTTC. Amino acid sequence: CASSYRAEINYGYTF.

The CDR3 region has the DNA TGCAGTGCTAGAGATCTAGGGGCTCAAGAGACCCAGTACTTC. This sequence encodes CSARDLGAQETQYF. This chain uses TRBV20-1 with TRBJ2-5, with a weak D call TRBD1 (5 bases). This CDR3 has 14 residues. The germline CDR1 and CDR2 sequences are DFQATT and SNEGSKA (reference sequence). The ends were cut back, 0 bases at V and 2 bases at J, with 10 bases in the middle.

Details on this clonotype: A much larger clone lies one base from this, so it may be a read error. This chain joins TRBV5-1 and TRBJ1-5; D possibly corresponds to TRBD1 (5 bases). Germline V CDR1 and CDR2: SGHRS, YFSETQ. The CDR3 runs 15 residues. This chain's CDR3 is CASSLDSLSNQPRHF. DNA of the CDR3: TGCGCCAGCAGCTTAGACAGCCTCAGCAATCAGCCCCGGCATTTT.

This clonotype was seen only a few times. This chain uses TRBV30 with TRBJ1-2; D not certain. Germline V gene sequence: CDR1 GTSNPN, CDR2 SVGIG (reference sequence). This CDR3 comprises 11 residues. V was pared by 0 bases and J by 4 bases, with 3 bases between. The CDR3 loop is CAWSVGYGYTF. The CDR3 DNA is TGTGCCTGGAGTGTAGGCTATGGCTACACCTTC.

Comment on this clonotype: One end of the junction varies from germline; a read error may be responsible. V is TRBV4-3 and J is TRBJ1-2; D remains unclear. This CDR3 is 15 amino acids long. From germline, CDR1 is LGHNA and CDR2 YSLEER. CDR3 DNA: TGCGCCGGCAGCCAAGGATGGGCGGAGAACTATGGCTACACCTTC. This translates into CAGSQGWAENYGYTF.

The chain couples TRBV12-3 or TRBV12-4 to TRBJ2-7; 7 bases map to TRBD1. After removal of 5 bases from V and 1 base from J, the junction contained 5 bases not matched to a gene. The CDR3 runs to 14 residues. The CDR3 sequence: CASSKTGNSYEQYF. DNA for the CDR3: TGTGCCAGCAGTAAGACAGGGAATTCCTACGAGCAGTACTTC.

In its sample, this clonotype was seen a few times. The rearrangement joins TRBV20-1 to TRBJ2-1; 12 bases are shared with TRBD2. Looked up from germline, CDR1 is DFQATT and CDR2 is SNEGSKA (reference sequence). This CDR3 is built from 15 residues. Germline trimming cut 6 bases from V and 4 bases from J; bases unmatched to any gene: 7. CDR3 region: CSAKGLAGLYNEQFF. CDR3 sequence (DNA): TGCAGTGCGAAGGGACTAGCGGGCCTATACAATGAGCAGTTCTTC.

This clonotype has at least ten counts. The gene calls are TRBV12-3 or TRBV12-4 and TRBJ2-6, with D maybe TRBD2 (5 bases). V was clipped by 6 bases and J by 0 bases, with 9 bases between them. This CDR3 is 15 amino acids long. The CDR3 sequence: CASSLAGSGANVLTF. CDR3 in DNA: TGTGCCAGCAGCCTTGCGGGCTCTGGGGCCAACGTCCTGACTTTC.

This clonotype was observed at least ten times. This chain uses TRBV30 with TRBJ2-7; the D gene is possibly TRBD2 (5 bases). Germline loops: CDR1 GTSNPN, CDR2 SVGIG (reference sequence). V was shortened by 0 bases and J by 5 bases, with 23 bases between the two germline ends. The CDR3 consists of 17 residues. CDR3 in amino acids: CAWSVEGRDSVGNEQYF. The CDR3 region has the DNA TGTGCCTGGAGTGTGGAAGGCCGGGATAGCGTAGGGAACGAGCAGTACTTC.

Many counts were recorded for this clonotype. The chain uses TRBV7-3 and TRBJ2-1; tentative D call: TRBD2 (6 bases). The CDR3 totals 14 residues. Germline CDR1 is SGHTA and CDR2 is FQGTGA. V was shortened by 4 bases and J by 9 bases, with 16 bases between the two germline ends. Written as DNA, the CDR3 is TGTGCCAGCAGCTCTCTTAGCGGTGGCAGTGAGCAGTTCTTC. Protein sequence: CASSSLSGGSEQFF. Supplemented by reference TRBV7-3 and TRBJ2-1, the full variable domain reads GAGVSQTPSNKVTEKGKYVELRCDPISGHTALYWYRQSLGQGPEFLIYFQGTGAADDSGLPNDRFFAVRPEGSVSTLKIQRTERGDSAVYLCASSSLSGGSEQFFGPGTRLTVL.

This sequence joins TRBV10-3 and TRBJ2-1; possibly TRBD2 for D (6 bases). CDR1 ENHRY and CDR2 SYGVKD come from the germline V gene. V was cut by 4 bases and J by 5 bases, with 12 bases left in between. This CDR3 contains 14 residues. The CDR3 protein is CAISGGTSHNEQFF. CDR3 nucleotides: TGTGCCATCAGTGGCGGGACTTCCCACAATGAGCAGTTCTTC.